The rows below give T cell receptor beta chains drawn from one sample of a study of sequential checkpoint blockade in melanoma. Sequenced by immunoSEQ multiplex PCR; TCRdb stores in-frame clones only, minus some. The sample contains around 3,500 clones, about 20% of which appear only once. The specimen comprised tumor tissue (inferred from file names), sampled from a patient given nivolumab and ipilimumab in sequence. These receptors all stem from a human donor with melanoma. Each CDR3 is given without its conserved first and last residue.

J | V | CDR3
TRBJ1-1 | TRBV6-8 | ASSRFPYPGPRTSEAF
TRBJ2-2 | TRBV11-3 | ASSALASGTGYTGELF
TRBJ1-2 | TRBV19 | ASSSTGTGRNYGYT
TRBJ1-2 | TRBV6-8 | ASSPTGSRAQGYT
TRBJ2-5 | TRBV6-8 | ASMRTFTSGETQY
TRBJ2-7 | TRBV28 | ASAGSNYEQY
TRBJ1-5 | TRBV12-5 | ASTPAAGGQPQH
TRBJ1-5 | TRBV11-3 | ASSLRGEGLNSNQPQH
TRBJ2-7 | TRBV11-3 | ASSLVPGDAYEQY
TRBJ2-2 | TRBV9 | ASSVTGGNTGELF
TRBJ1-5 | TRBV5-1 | ASSPDRGSNQPQH
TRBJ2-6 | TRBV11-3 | ASTFPRTGVSGANVLT